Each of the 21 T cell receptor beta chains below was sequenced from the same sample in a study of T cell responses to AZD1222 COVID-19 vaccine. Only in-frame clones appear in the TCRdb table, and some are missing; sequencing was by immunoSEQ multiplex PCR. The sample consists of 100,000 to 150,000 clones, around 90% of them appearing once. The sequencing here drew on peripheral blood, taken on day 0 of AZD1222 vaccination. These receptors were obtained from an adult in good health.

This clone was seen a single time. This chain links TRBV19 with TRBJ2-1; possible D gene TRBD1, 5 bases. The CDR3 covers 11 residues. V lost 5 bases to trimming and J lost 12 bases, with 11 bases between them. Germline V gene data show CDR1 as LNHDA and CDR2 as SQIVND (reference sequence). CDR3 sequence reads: CASSPDTGQFF. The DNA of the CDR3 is TGTGCCAGTAGTCCGGACACCGGGCAGTTCTTC. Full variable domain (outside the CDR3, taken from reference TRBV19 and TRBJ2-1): DGGITQSPKYLFRKEGQNVTLSCEQNLNHDAMYWYRQDPGQGLRLIYYSQIVNDFQKGDIAEGYSVSREKKESFPLTVTSAQKNPTAFYLCASSPDTGQFFGPGTRLTVL.

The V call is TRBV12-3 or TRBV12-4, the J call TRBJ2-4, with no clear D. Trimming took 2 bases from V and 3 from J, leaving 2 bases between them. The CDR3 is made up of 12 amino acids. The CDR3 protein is CASSLYKNIQYF. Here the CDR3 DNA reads TGTGCCAGCAGTTTATACAAAAACATTCAGTACTTC.

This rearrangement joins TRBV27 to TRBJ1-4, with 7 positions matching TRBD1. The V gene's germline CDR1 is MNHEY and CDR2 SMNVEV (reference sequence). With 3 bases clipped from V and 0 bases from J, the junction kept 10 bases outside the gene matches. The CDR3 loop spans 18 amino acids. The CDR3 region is CASSFRLGGTATNEKLFF. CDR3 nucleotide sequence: TGTGCCAGCAGTTTCAGGCTTGGAGGGACAGCAACTAATGAAAAACTGTTTTTT.

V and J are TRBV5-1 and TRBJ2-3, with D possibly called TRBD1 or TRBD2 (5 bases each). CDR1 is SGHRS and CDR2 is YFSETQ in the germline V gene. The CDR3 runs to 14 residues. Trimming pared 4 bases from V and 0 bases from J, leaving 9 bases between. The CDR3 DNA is TGCGCCAGCAGCCTCGGGGACAGCACAGATACGCAGTATTTT. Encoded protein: CASSLGDSTDTQYF.

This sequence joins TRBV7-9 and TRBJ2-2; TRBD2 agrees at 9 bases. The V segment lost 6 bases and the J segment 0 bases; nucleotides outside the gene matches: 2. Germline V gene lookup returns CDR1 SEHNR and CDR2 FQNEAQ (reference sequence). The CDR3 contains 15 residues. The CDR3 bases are TGTGCCAGCAGGGAGCGGGAGGCGAACACCGGGGAGCTGTTTTTT. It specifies CASREREANTGELFF.

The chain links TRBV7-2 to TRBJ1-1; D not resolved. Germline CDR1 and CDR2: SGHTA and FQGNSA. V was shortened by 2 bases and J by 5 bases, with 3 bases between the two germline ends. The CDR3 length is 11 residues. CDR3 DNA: TGTGCCAGCAGCTTAAAGACTGAAGCTTTCTTT. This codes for CASSLKTEAFF. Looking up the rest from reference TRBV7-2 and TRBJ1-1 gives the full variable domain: GAGVSQSPSNKVTEKGKDVELRCDPISGHTALYWYRQSLGQGLEFLIYFQGNSAPDKSGLPSDRFSAERTGGSVSTLTIQRTQQEDSAVYLCASSLKTEAFFGQGTRLTVV.

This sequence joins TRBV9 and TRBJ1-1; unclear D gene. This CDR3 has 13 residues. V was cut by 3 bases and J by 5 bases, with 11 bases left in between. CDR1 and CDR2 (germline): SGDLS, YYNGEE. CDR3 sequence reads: CASSAFHGTEAFF. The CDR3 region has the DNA TGTGCCAGCAGCGCGTTTCACGGGACTGAAGCTTTCTTT.

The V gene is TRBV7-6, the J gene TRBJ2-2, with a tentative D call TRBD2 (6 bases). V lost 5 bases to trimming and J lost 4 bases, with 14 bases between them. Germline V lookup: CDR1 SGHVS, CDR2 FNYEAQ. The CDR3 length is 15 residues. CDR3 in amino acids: CASSVSGTFTGELFF. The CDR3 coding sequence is TGTGCCAGCAGCGTTAGCGGAACTTTCACCGGGGAGCTGTTTTTT.

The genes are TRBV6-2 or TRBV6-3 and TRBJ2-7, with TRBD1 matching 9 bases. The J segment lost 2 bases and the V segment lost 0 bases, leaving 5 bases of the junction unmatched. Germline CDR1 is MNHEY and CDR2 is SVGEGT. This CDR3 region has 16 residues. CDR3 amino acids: CASSYSKGQGPYEQYF. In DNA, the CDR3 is TGTGCCAGCAGTTACTCGAAGGGACAGGGACCCTACGAGCAGTACTTC.

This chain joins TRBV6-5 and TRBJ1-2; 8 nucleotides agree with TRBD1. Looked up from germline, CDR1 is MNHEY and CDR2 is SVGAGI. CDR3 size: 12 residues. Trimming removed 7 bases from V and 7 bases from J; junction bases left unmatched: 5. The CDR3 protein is CASTDRGGGYTF. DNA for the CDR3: TGTGCCAGCACCGACAGGGGAGGTGGCTACACCTTC.

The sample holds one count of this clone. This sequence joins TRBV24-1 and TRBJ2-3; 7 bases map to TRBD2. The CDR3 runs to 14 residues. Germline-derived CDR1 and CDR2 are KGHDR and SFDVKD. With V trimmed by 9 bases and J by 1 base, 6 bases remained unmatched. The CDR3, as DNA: TGTGCCACCGGCGGGAGTGAAGGCACAGATACGCAGTATTTT. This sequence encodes CATGGSEGTDTQYF.

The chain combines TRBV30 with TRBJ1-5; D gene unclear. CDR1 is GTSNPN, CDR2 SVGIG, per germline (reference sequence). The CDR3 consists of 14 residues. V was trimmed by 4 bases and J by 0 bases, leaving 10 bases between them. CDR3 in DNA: TGTGCCTGGAAGGATCCGTATAGCAATCAGCCCCAGCATTTT. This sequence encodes CAWKDPYSNQPQHF.

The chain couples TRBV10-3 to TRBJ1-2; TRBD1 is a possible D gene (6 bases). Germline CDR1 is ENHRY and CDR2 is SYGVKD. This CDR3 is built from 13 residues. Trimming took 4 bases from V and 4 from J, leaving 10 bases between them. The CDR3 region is CAISAGGSYGYTF. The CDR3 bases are TGTGCCATCAGTGCCGGGGGCAGCTATGGCTACACCTTC.

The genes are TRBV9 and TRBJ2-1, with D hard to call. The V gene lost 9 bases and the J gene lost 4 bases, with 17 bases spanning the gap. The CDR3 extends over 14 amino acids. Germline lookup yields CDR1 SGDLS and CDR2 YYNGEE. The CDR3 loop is CATIGVAGYNEQFF. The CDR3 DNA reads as TGTGCCACCATAGGAGTAGCCGGTTACAATGAGCAGTTCTTC.

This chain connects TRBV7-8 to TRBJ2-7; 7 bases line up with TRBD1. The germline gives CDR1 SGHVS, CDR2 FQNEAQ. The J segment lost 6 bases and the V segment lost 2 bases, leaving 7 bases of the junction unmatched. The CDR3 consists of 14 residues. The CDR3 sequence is CASSLSRQGPEQYF. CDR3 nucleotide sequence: TGTGCCAGCAGCTTAAGCCGACAGGGTCCCGAGCAGTACTTC.

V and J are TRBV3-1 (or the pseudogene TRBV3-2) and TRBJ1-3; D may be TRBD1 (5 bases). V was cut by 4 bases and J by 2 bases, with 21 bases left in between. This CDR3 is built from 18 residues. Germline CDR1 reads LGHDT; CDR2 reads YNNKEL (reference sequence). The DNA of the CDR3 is TGTGCCAGCAGCCGGCCCCTGTGGGGCCTTGAGGCTGGAAACACCATATATTTT. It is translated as CASSRPLWGLEAGNTIYF.

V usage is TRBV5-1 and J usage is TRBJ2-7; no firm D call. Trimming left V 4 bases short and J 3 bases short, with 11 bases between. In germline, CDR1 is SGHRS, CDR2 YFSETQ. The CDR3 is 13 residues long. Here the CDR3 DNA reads TGCGCCAGCAGCCCCCCAAGGAACTACGAGCAGTACTTC. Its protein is CASSPPRNYEQYF. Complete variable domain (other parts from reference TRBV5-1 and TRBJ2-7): KAGVTQTPRYLIKTRGQQVTLSCSPISGHRSVSWYQQTPGQGLQFLFEYFSETQRNKGNFPGRFSGRQFSNSRSEMNVSTLELGDSALYLCASSPPRNYEQYFGPGTRLTVT.

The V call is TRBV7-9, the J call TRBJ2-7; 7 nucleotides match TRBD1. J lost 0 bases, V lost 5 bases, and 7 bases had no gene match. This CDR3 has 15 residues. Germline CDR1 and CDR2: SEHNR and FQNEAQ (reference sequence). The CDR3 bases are TGTGCCAGCAGCGCCTACAGGGGCAACTCCTACGAGCAGTACTTC. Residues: CASSAYRGNSYEQYF.

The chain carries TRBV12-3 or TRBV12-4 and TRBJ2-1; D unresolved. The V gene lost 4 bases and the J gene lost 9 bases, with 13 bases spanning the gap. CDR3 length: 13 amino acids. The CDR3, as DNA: TGTGCCAGCAGTTCCTCCCCCCTCGGTGAGCAGTTCTTC. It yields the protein CASSSSPLGEQFF.

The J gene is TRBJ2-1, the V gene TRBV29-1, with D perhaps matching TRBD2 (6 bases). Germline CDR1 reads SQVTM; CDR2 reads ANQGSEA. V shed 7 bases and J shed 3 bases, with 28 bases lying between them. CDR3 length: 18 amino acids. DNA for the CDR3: TGCAGCGCCCGAAGTTGGGAAATAGGAGGGCATATCTACAATGAGCAGTTCTTC. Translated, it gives CSARSWEIGGHIYNEQFF.

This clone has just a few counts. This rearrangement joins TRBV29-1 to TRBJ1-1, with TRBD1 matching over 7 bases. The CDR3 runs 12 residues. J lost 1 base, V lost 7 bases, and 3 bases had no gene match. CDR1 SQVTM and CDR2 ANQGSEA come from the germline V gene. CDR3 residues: CSADRKNTEAFF. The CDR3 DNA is TGCAGCGCGGACAGGAAGAACACTGAAGCTTTCTTT.